A selection of T cell receptor beta chains follows, all from one sample in a study of cytomegalovirus exposure and HLA in healthy donors. Produced via immunoSEQ multiplex PCR; TCRdb's table is partial and in-frame only. Seen here are about 150,000 clones, 75% to 80% observed once, and the top ten hold 1.7%. The sequencing input was PBMCs. These receptors came from a woman aged 25 to 39 in good health and CMV-seronegative. CDR3s include the opening cysteine and the closing phenylalanine or tryptophan. A D gene is named only where the DNA matches it firmly. Part of the rows lack a size; the others show once, few, many or a class for expanded clones.

DNA	CDR3	J	V	size	D
TGCGCCAGCAGTAGGACTAGCGACCCGGGAAGGGAGCAGTACTTC	CASSRTSDPGREQYF	TRBJ2-7	TRBV5-1	-	TRBD2
TGCAGCGTTAACGACAGGGGGGGGGAAGATGGCTACACCTTC	CSVNDRGGEDGYTF	TRBJ1-2	TRBV29-1	-	TRBD1
TGCGCCAGCAGCCAAGCCGGGTATGGCTACACCTTC	CASSQAGYGYTF	TRBJ1-2	TRBV4-1	-	-
TGCGCCAGCAGCACCGGACTAGCGGGGGGCCCAAGCTCTGGGGCCAACGTCCTGACTTTC	CASSTGLAGGPSSGANVLTF	TRBJ2-6	TRBV5-1	-	TRBD2
TGTGCCAGCAGCTCATCTAGCGGGGGGGCTGGGGAGCAGTTCTTC	CASSSSSGGAGEQFF	TRBJ2-1	TRBV7-2	-	TRBD2
TGCGCCAGCAGCCAAGATCGGCAGCAGGTATGGAACACTGAAGCTTTCTTT	CASSQDRQQVWNTEAFF	TRBJ1-1	TRBV4-1	-	-
TGCAGCGTTGAGGCGGCAGCCTCCTACAATGAGCAGTTCTTC	CSVEAAASYNEQFF	TRBJ2-1	TRBV29-1	-	-
TGTGCCAGCAGCTTACGGGGACTAGCGAGCTCCTACAATGAGCAGTTCTTC	CASSLRGLASSYNEQFF	TRBJ2-1	TRBV11-2	-	TRBD2
TGTGCCAGCAGCGACGGGACTCTACGGGAAAAACTGTTTTTT	CASSDGTLREKLFF	TRBJ1-4	TRBV5-6	once	-
TGCGCCAGCAGCTCTCGGGACAGCTACAATGAGCAGTTCTTC	CASSSRDSYNEQFF	TRBJ2-1	TRBV5-1	-	TRBD1
TGCGCCAGCAGCCAAATGAGGGAGGCGGAGGGCTACACCTTC	CASSQMREAEGYTF	TRBJ1-2	TRBV4-3	-	-
TGTGCCATCAGTAGTTCTGACCAGGGGGTCTACGAGCAGTACTTC	CAISSSDQGVYEQYF	TRBJ2-7	TRBV10-3	-	TRBD1
TGTGCCAGCGGGCGGGGCGCTTCCTACGAGCAGTACTTC	CASGRGASYEQYF	TRBJ2-7	TRBV6-5	once	-
TGTGCCAGCGGGGTCCTAAGGGCACAGCCCCAGCATTTT	CASGVLRAQPQHF	TRBJ1-5	TRBV19	-	-
TGTGCCAGCAGCGTAGAAGGGGTTGGCAATCAGCCCCAGCATTTT	CASSVEGVGNQPQHF	TRBJ1-5	TRBV9	-	-
TGTGCCTGGGACGGACGGGGCTATGGCTACACCTTC	CAWDGRGYGYTF	TRBJ1-2	TRBV30	-	-
TGTGCCAGCAGCTTCTTTGGACTAGCGGGGGGAGGAGATACGCAGTATTTT	CASSFFGLAGGGDTQYF	TRBJ2-3	TRBV11-2	-	TRBD2
TGTGCCAGCAGCCTCCGCTCCTACAATGAGCAGTTCTTC	CASSLRSYNEQFF	TRBJ2-1	TRBV5-6	-	-
TGTACCAGCAGCAGCCAGGGTGCAGGCTCCTATAATTCACCCCTCCACTTT	CTSSSQGAGSYNSPLHF	TRBJ1-6	TRBV9	once	-
TGTGCCAGCAGCTCTGTGGGGGGTGGGGCAGATACGCAGTATTTT	CASSSVGGGADTQYF	TRBJ2-3	TRBV11-2	many	-
TGTGCCAGCAGCCGACAGACAGGGGTGGTAAACACCATATATTTT	CASSRQTGVVNTIYF	TRBJ1-3	TRBV7-2	-	TRBD1
TGTGCCAGCAGCCGGGACAGGGGGAACACTGAAGCTTTCTTT	CASSRDRGNTEAFF	TRBJ1-1	TRBV5-4	-	TRBD1
TGTGCCAGCAGCCGCGGGTCACCTTCTGGGGCCAACGTCCTGACTTTC	CASSRGSPSGANVLTF	TRBJ2-6	TRBV6-6	-	-
TGCAGCGTTGACAGGGCGAACACTGAAGCTTTCTTT	CSVDRANTEAFF	TRBJ1-1	TRBV29-1	once	-
TGCGCCAGCAGCCAGCCCGCCAGGGGGCGGAGGTCGGGCTACACCTTC	CASSQPARGRRSGYTF	TRBJ1-2	TRBV4-1	few	TRBD1
TGTGCCTGGAGTAAGGGGACCAAAAACATTCAGTACTTC	CAWSKGTKNIQYF	TRBJ2-4	TRBV30	few	-
TGTGCCAGCAGTGAATGGCTTGAAGGGGCTGGAAACACCATATATTTT	CASSEWLEGAGNTIYF	TRBJ1-3	TRBV6-1	once	-
TGTGCCAGCAGCCAGACTAGCGGGCCGAGCGAGCAGTACTTC	CASSQTSGPSEQYF	TRBJ2-7	TRBV9	once	TRBD2
TGTGCCTGGAGTGGACAGGGGACTGAAGCTTTCTTT	CAWSGQGTEAFF	TRBJ1-1	TRBV30	few	TRBD1
TGTGCCAGCAGCCAGAGGGGGTACTATGGCTACACCTTC	CASSQRGYYGYTF	TRBJ1-2	TRBV14	-	-
TGTGCCAGCAGCCACGCCGGGACTCATTACGAGCAGTACTTC	CASSHAGTHYEQYF	TRBJ2-7	TRBV6-5	-	-